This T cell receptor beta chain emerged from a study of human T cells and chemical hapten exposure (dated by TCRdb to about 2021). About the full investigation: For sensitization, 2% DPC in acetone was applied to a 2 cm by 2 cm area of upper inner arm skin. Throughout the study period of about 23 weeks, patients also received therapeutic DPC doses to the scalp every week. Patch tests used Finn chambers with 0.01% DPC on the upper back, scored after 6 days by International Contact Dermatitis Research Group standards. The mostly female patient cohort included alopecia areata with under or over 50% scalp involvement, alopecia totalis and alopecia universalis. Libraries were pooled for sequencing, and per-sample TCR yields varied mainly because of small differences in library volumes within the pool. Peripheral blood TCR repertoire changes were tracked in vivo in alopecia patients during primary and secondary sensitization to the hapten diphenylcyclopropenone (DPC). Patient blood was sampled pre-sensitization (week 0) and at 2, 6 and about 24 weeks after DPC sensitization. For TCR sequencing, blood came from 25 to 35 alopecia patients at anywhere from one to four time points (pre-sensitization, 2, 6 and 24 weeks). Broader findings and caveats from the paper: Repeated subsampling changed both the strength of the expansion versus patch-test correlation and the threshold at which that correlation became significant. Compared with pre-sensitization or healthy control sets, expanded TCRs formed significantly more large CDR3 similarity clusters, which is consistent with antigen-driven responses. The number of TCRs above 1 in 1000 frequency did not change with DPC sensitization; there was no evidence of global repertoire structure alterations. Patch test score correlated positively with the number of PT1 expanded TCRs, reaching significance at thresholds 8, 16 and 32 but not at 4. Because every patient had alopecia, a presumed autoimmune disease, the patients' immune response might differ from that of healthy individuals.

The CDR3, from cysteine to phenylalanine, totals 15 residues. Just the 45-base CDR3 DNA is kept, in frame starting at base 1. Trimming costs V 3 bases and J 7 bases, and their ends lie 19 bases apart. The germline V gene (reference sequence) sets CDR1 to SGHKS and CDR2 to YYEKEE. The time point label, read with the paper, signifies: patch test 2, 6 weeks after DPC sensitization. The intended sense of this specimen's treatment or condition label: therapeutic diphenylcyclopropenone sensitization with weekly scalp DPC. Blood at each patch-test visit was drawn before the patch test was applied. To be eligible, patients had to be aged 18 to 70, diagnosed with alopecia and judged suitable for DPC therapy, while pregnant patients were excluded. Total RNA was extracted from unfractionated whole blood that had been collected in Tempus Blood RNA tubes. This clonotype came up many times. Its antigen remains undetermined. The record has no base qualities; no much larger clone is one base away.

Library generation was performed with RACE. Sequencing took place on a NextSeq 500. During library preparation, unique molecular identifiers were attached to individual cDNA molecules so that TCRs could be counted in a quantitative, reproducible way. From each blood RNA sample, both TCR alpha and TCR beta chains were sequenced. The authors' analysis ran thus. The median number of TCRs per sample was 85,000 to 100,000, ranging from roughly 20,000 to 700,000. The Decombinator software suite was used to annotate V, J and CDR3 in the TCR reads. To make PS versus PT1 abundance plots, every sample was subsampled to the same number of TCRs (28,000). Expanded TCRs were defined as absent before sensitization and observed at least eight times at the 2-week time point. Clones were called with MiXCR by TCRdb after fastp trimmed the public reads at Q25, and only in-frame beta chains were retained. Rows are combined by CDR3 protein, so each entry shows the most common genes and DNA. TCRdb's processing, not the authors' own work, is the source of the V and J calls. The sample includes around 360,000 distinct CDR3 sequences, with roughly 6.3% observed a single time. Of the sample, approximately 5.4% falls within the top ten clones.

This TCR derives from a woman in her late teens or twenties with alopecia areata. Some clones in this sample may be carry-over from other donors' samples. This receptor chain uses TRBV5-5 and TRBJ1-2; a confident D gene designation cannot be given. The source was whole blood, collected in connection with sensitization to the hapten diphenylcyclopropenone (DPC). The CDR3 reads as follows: CASSSILDKAAGYTF. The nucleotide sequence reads TGTGCCAGCAGCTCAATTCTCGACAAGGCGGCTGGCTACACCTTC. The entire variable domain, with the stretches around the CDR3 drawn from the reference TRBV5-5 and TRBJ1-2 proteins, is DAGVTQSPTHLIKTRGQQVTLRCSPISGHKSVSWYQQVLGQGPQFIFQYYEKEERGRGNFPDRFSARQFPNYSSELNVNALLLGDSALYLCASSSILDKAAGYTFGSGTRLTVV.